This note documents a single TCR beta chain sequence. The data were obtained in a study of blood T cell repertoires in COVID-19. J lost 0 bases, V lost 6 bases, and 2 bases had no gene match. The CDR3 sequence is 14 residues long. CDR1 is SNHLY, CDR2 FYNNEI, per germline. Generated by immunoSEQ multiplex PCR, the TCRdb table keeps only in-frame clones and is missing some. Here the sample spans 150,000 to 200,000 clones, roughly 85% being singletons. The TCR originated in a man aged 60 to 75 with acute or convalescent COVID-19. The V and J genes are TRBV2 and TRBJ1-5; TRBD1 matches 7 bases. Material: peripheral blood. The CDR3 loop is CASRGTVSNQPQHF. CDR3 sequence (DNA): TGTGCCAGCAGGGGGACAGTTAGCAATCAGCCCCAGCATTTT.